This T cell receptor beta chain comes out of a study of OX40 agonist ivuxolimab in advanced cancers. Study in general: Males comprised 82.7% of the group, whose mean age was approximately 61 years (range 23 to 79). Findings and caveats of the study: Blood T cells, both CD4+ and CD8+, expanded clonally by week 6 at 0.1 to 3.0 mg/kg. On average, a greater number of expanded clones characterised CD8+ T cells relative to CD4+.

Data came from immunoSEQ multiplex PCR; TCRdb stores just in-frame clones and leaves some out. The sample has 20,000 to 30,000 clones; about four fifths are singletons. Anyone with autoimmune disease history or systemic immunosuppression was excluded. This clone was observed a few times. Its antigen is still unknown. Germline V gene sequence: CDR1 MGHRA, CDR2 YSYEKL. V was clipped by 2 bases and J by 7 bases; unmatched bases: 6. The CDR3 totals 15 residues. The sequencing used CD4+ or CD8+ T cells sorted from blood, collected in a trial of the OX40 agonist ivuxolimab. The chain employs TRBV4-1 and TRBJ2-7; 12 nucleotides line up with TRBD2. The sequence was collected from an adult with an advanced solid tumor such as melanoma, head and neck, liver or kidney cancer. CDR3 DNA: TGCGCCAGCAGCCAACTAGCGGGGGGGGCGGAAGAGCAGTACTTC. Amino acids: CASSQLAGGAEEQYF.